This T cell receptor beta chain was captured in a study of post-analysis software for immune sequencing data. Findings and limits, study-wide: Multiple sclerosis patients had significantly lower normalized Chao1 diversity than controls. Comparison of patients with controls showed five or six TRBV segments more frequent in patients, TRBV5-6, TRBV5-1 and TRBV20-1 among them.

Concerning this clonotype itself: The antigen is unknown.

Prepared TCR beta cDNA libraries contained unique molecular identifiers. Via MiXCR, TCRdb re-called the PCR reads, giving one row per CDR3 protein. Among some 700,000 distinct CDR3 sequences, more than 50% were seen once, and the ten largest hold roughly 12%. Germline CDR1 and CDR2: SQVTM and ANQGSEA. The CDR3 extends over 12 amino acids. V lost 4 bases to trimming and J lost 7 bases, with 13 bases between them. The chain employs TRBV29-1 and TRBJ1-2; D is possibly TRBD1 (5 bases). The sample consisted of blood. This TCR was recovered from a girl aged 2 to 10 with multiple sclerosis. The CDR3 region is CSVGRGLSGYTF. Here the CDR3 DNA reads TGCAGCGTTGGGCGGGGGTTGTCTGGCTACACCTTC.